This section outlines one T cell receptor (beta chain) sequence together with its context. Its antigen is undetermined. This sample was included in a study of Graves' ophthalmopathy and Graves' hyperthyroidism. The CDR3 has 15 residues. CDR1 and CDR2 (germline): KGHSH, LQKENI. V was shortened by 2 bases and J by 0 bases, with 7 bases between the two germline ends. Overall study results and limits: Sensitivity reached roughly 90% and specificity roughly 82% for a 13-signature model separating ophthalmopathy from stable hyperthyroidism.

RNA transcripts were the template, and TCR beta CDR3 regions were amplified from them. Second-round multiplex PCR followed a first-round RT-PCR using HTBI primers. TCRdb recomputed calls from the multiplex PCR reads with MiXCR, one row per CDR3 protein. The repertoire includes about 500,000 distinct CDR3 sequences, about two fifths of them detected once, and 3.5% to 5% sits in the top ten. V is TRBV18 and J is TRBJ1-4; D uncertain. Input material: peripheral blood or thyroid tissue (not recorded which). This TCR was recovered from an adult man with Graves' hyperthyroidism. For the CDR3, the DNA is TGTGCCAGCTCACCAGAGAGAGCAACTAATGAAAAACTGTTTTTT. This translates into CASSPERATNEKLFF.